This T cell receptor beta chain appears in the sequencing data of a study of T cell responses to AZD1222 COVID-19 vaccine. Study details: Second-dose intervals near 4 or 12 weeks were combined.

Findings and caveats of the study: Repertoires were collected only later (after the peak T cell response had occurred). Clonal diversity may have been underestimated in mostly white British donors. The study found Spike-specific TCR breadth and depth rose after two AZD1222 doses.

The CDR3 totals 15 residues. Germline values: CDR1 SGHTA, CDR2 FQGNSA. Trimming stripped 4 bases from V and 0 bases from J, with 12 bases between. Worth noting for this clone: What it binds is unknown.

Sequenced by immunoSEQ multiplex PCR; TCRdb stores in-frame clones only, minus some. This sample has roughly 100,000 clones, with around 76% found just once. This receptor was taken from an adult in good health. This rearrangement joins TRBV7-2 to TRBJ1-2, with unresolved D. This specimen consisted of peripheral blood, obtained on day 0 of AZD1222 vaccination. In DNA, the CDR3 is TGTGCCAGCAGCTATTATCCCGCGGCTAACTATGGCTACACCTTC. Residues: CASSYYPAANYGYTF.